The 13 T cell receptor beta chains below were found in one sample sequenced in a study of pediatric ulcerative colitis. Measured with immunoSEQ multiplex PCR; TCRdb has only the in-frame clones, and not every one. Of some 40,000 clones in the sample, roughly 70% are singletons; the top ten hold approximately 9%. Rectal tissue came from one to two pinch biopsies taken at colonoscopy. Input material: gut tissue. The receptors derive from a boy aged 10-17 years with severe ulcerative colitis.

This clone was counted between two and nine times. V usage is TRBV11-2 and J usage is TRBJ2-2; D ambiguous. The germline gives CDR1 SGHAT, CDR2 FQNNGV. Trimming stripped 5 bases from V and 7 bases from J, with 8 bases between. This CDR3 comprises 12 residues. CDR3: CASSPHDGELFF. In nucleotides, the CDR3 is TGTGCCAGCAGCCCCCATGACGGGGAGCTGTTTTTT.

The chain couples TRBV5-5 to TRBJ2-7; a possible D gene is TRBD1 (6 bases). Germline loops: CDR1 SGHKS, CDR2 YYEKEE (reference sequence). The V gene lost 4 bases and the J gene lost 11 bases, with 19 bases spanning the gap. CDR3 size: 13 residues. CDR3 protein: CASSVESQGVKYF. In DNA form, the CDR3 reads TGTGCCAGCAGCGTGGAATCACAGGGAGTGAAGTACTTC. The full variable domain, in which reference TRBV5-5 and TRBJ2-7 provide the parts outside the CDR3, is DAGVTQSPTHLIKTRGQQVTLRCSPISGHKSVSWYQQVLGQGPQFIFQYYEKEERGRGNFPDRFSARQFPNYSSELNVNALLLGDSALYLCASSVESQGVKYFGPGTRLTVT.

The genes are TRBV5-1 and TRBJ1-4; maybe TRBD1 (6 bases). The CDR3 runs 14 residues. Germline values: CDR1 SGHRS, CDR2 YFSETQ. The ends were cut back, 2 bases at V and 7 bases at J, with 12 bases in the middle. CDR3 bases: TGCGCCAGCAGCTTTGGGGGCCTACCTGAAAAACTGTTTTTT. Protein: CASSFGGLPEKLFF. The complete variable domain, with remaining parts taken from reference TRBV5-1 and TRBJ1-4, reads KAGVTQTPRYLIKTRGQQVTLSCSPISGHRSVSWYQQTPGQGLQFLFEYFSETQRNKGNFPGRFSGRQFSNSRSEMNVSTLELGDSALYLCASSFGGLPEKLFFGSGTQLSVL.

The chain carries TRBV6-1 and TRBJ2-7, with 10 positions matching TRBD1. Germline-derived CDR1 and CDR2 are MNHNS and SASEGT. This CDR3 is built from 15 residues. Trimming removed 3 bases from V and 2 bases from J; junction bases left unmatched: 4. CDR3 in amino acids: CASSDFGTGAYEQYF. The CDR3 nucleotides read TGTGCCAGCAGTGATTTTGGGACAGGGGCCTACGAGCAGTACTTC.

This clone was detected only a few times. This chain joins TRBV27 and TRBJ1-2; TRBD1 agrees at 9 bases. The CDR3 has 13 residues. V gave up 5 bases and J gave up 5 bases; unmatched junction bases: 3. Per the germline V gene, CDR1 is MNHEY and CDR2 is SMNVEV (reference sequence). The CDR3 spells CASSRDRVYGYTF. CDR3 nucleotide sequence: TGTGCCAGCAGTAGGGACAGGGTTTATGGCTACACCTTC.

This clone was seen a handful of times. This chain uses TRBV7-2 with TRBJ1-2; maybe TRBD1 (5 bases). Trimming left V 7 bases short and J 6 bases short, with 12 bases between. There are 12 residues in the CDR3. Germline CDR1 is SGHTA and CDR2 is FQGNSA. The DNA of the CDR3 is TGTGCCAGCACCCCAGGGAGGGATGGCTACACCTTC. Its protein product is CASTPGRDGYTF.

This clone was counted a single time. The genes are TRBV30 and TRBJ1-1, with D possibly TRBD1 on 6 matching bases. This CDR3 is 18 amino acids long. V lost 0 bases and J 5 bases, leaving 25 bases between the germline ends. Germline V gene lookup returns CDR1 GTSNPN and CDR2 SVGIG (reference sequence). The CDR3 sequence: CAWSVYGGPGGRGTEAFF. The CDR3 coding sequence is TGTGCCTGGAGTGTATACGGGGGTCCGGGGGGCCGGGGAACTGAAGCTTTCTTT.

This chain uses TRBV4-1 with TRBJ2-2; no firm D call. Germline lookup yields CDR1 MGHRA and CDR2 YSYEKL. This CDR3 region has 12 residues. V shed 3 bases and J shed 1 base, with 0 bases lying between them. CDR3 region: CASSQNTGELFF. CDR3 sequence (DNA): TGCGCCAGCAGCCAGAACACCGGGGAGCTGTTTTTT.

The rearrangement joins TRBV27 to TRBJ2-5, with 9 nucleotides matching TRBD1. The CDR3 is 16 amino acids. Germline V gene sequence: CDR1 MNHEY, CDR2 SMNVEV (reference sequence). Losses at the gene ends were 5 bases for V and 1 base for J; bases not matched to a gene: 8. CDR3 in DNA: TGTGCCAGCAGTACGGGGACAGGGTGGACCCAAGAGACCCAGTACTTC. It encodes CASSTGTGWTQETQYF.

The chain carries TRBV15 and TRBJ2-1; perhaps D is TRBD1 or TRBD2 (6 bases each). This CDR3 has 16 residues. Looked up from germline, CDR1 is LNHNV and CDR2 is YYDKDF (reference sequence). V lost 5 bases and J 5 bases, leaving 19 bases between the germline ends. The CDR3 reads CATSVRGGTPNNEQFF. In DNA, the CDR3 is TGTGCCACCAGCGTACGCGGCGGGACACCGAACAATGAGCAGTTCTTC.

The chain carries TRBV5-5 and TRBJ2-3; D is possibly TRBD1 (6 bases). V was pared by 3 bases and J by 1 base, with 6 bases between. The CDR3 totals 13 residues. Looked up from germline, CDR1 is SGHKS and CDR2 is YYEKEE (reference sequence). Here the CDR3 DNA reads TGTGCCAGCAGCTCAGGGGGCACAGATACGCAGTATTTT. Its translation is CASSSGGTDTQYF.

This clone was counted between two and nine times. CDR3 nucleotide sequence: TGTGCCAGTAGTGAGGCAGGGGTAGCAGCCGGGGAGCTGTTTTTT. Translation gives CASSEAGVAAGELFF. This chain uses TRBV19 with TRBJ2-2, with D maybe TRBD1 (6 bases). V lost 5 bases to trimming and J lost 6 bases, with 16 bases between them. The germline CDR1 and CDR2 sequences are LNHDA and SQIVND (reference sequence). The CDR3 contains 15 residues.

The chain is built from TRBV5-5 and TRBJ1-5; no definite D call. The V end was cut by 3 bases, the J end by 3 bases, with 7 bases between. The CDR3 spans 13 residues. CDR1 and CDR2 (germline): SGHKS, YYEKEE (reference sequence). The CDR3 protein is CASSWRANQPQHF. Written as DNA, the CDR3 is TGTGCCAGCAGCTGGAGGGCCAATCAGCCCCAGCATTTT.